Listed below are T cell receptor beta chains from one sample, sequenced in a study of molecular identifiers for immune sequencing clone quantification. MiXCR, run by TCRdb on the PCR reads, gives a single entry per CDR3 protein. The table has about half a million distinct CDR3 sequences, roughly 25% seen once. The sample taken for sequencing was naive CD8+ T cells from blood, with Jurkat cell RNA spiked in. All receptors derive from a human donor in good health. Some libraries in this study had Jurkat cell RNA spiked in. Both conserved end residues are part of each CDR3. The D gene is left open where the match is weak. Some rows have no size entry. The others give once, few or many, or a class for an expanded clone.

>.|few|TRBJ1-1|TRBV12-3/TRBV12-4
CASRPRQVLMNTEAFF
TGTGCCAGCAGACCAAGACAGGTCCTCATGAACACTGAAGCTTTCTTT
>.|few|TRBJ1-5|TRBV28
CASSQEQGIQPQHF
TGTGCCAGCAGTCAAGAACAGGGTATACAGCCCCAGCATTTT
>TRBD2|.|TRBJ2-7|TRBV3-1
CASSHSGGAYEQSF
TGTGCCAGCAGCCATAGCGGGGGGGCCTACGAGCAGTCCTTC
>TRBD1|few|TRBJ2-7|TRBV7-9
CASSTGTGASYEQYF
TGTGCCAGCAGCACCGGGACAGGGGCTTCCTACGAGCAGTACTTC
>TRBD2|.|TRBJ2-5|TRBV5-4
CASTKLAGGRGATQYF
TGTGCCAGCACCAAGCTAGCGGGAGGTCGTGGAGCGACCCAGTACTTC
>.|few|TRBJ2-2|TRBV7-9
CASSFSPTNTGELFF
TGTGCCAGCAGCTTTTCCCCTACGAACACCGGGGAGCTGTTTTTT
>.|many|TRBJ2-7|TRBV7-9
CASSLYRSEQYF
TGTGCCAGCAGCTTATACAGGTCCGAGCAGTACTTC
>.|many|TRBJ2-2|TRBV29-1
CSVTGRRPNTGELFF
TGCAGCGTTACAGGACGGAGACCGAACACCGGGGAGCTGTTTTTT
>.|.|TRBJ1-5|TRBV6-5
CASSDRVSYQPQHF
TGTGCCAGCAGCGACCGGGTGAGCTATCAGCCCCAGCATTTT
>.|many|TRBJ2-7|TRBV7-9
CASSSTRGTTSYEQYF
TGTGCCAGCAGTTCGACCCGGGGGACAACCAGCTACGAGCAGTACTTC
>.|.|TRBJ2-7|TRBV20-1
CSASRKDRLYEQYF
TGCAGTGCTAGTCGCAAGGACAGACTCTACGAGCAGTACTTC
>.|few|TRBJ2-2|TRBV30
CAWSVGQARGAGELFF
TGTGCCTGGAGTGTAGGTCAGGCAAGGGGGGCCGGGGAGCTGTTTTTT
>TRBD1|.|TRBJ1-2|TRBV4-3
CASSQDRTGTGGSYGYTF
TGCGCCAGCAGCCAAGACCGGACCGGGACAGGGGGCTCCTATGGCTACACCTTT
>TRBD2|.|TRBJ2-1|TRBV20-1
CSASVSGSYNEQFF
TGCAGTGCTAGTGTTAGCGGGTCATACAATGAGCAGTTCTTC
>TRBD1|.|TRBJ2-5|TRBV10-3
CAIRGQGEDRETQYF
TGTGCCATCAGGGGACAGGGCGAAGACCGAGAGACCCAGTACTTC
>TRBD2|.|TRBJ2-5|TRBV4-1
CASSQGPGTSGMGVETQYF
TGCGCCAGCAGCCAAGGACCCGGGACTAGCGGAATGGGGGTAGAGACCCAGTACTTC
>.|many|TRBJ2-7|TRBV20-1
CSARSVSGTPYEQYF
TGCAGTGCTAGAAGTGTAAGCGGCACTCCCTACGAGCAGTACTTC
>.|few|TRBJ2-3|TRBV20-1
CSASDTWASATDTQYF
TGCAGTGCTAGTGACACGTGGGCTAGCGCCACAGATACGCAGTATTTT
>.|few|TRBJ2-5|TRBV10-1
CASSESNLETQYF
TGCGCCAGCAGTGAGTCGAATTTGGAGACCCAGTACTTC
>TRBD1|.|TRBJ2-7|TRBV5-6
CASSSHDRASSYEQYF
TGTGCCAGCAGCAGCCACGACAGGGCAAGCTCCTACGAGCAGTACTTC